The rows below give T cell receptor beta chains drawn from one sample of a study of CXCR3-negative and CXCR3-positive naive CD8 T cells. With the 5' RACE reads reprocessed, TCRdb shows one record per CDR3 protein and no DNA. Its listing shows about 150,000 distinct CDR3 sequences. Specimen: naive CXCR3+ CD8+ T cells from blood. These receptors all come from a human donor in good health. Some clones in this sample may be carry-over from other donors' samples. The CDR3 runs from the conserved cysteine through the conserved F or W.

TRBJ2-1 | TRBV7-8 | CASSLHRRGLAGGSYNEQFF
TRBJ1-1 | TRBV10-2 | CASLKGLGNTEAFF
TRBJ1-1 | TRBV7-9 | CASSSPRYETGDTEAFF
TRBJ2-5 | TRBV12-3/TRBV12-4 | CASSLPRVAGPETQYF
TRBJ2-7 | TRBV29-1 | CSVDLAGAYEQYF
TRBJ1-2 | TRBV7-9 | CASSAIGGYGYTF
TRBJ1-2 | TRBV29-1 | CSVLNYRQGEGLSYGYTF
TRBJ2-1 | TRBV29-1 | CSVELPGQGLEFF
TRBJ2-7 | TRBV14 | CASSQAGGWSSYEQYF
TRBJ2-1 | TRBV29-1 | CSVEDGGDRGYNEQFF
TRBJ2-7 | TRBV28 | CASSPWDRSSSYEQYF
TRBJ2-1 | TRBV7-9 | CASSVKGLAATDEQFF
TRBJ2-1 | TRBV29-1 | CSVGVTGEQFF
TRBJ1-1 | TRBV29-1 | CSARRAGATEAFF
TRBJ1-1 | TRBV11-3 | CASSSTGGGSSFF
TRBJ2-7 | TRBV29-1 | CSVGYGSYEQYF
TRBJ2-5 | TRBV7-9 | CASSSYPRDREEETQYF
TRBJ2-7 | TRBV12-3/TRBV12-4 | CASSSTGLTLSYEQYF
TRBJ2-3 | TRBV9 | CASSPSGRDTDTQYF
TRBJ2-4 | TRBV2 | CASQGLAKNIQYF
TRBJ2-1 | TRBV15 | CATSSARWGNEQFF
TRBJ1-5 | TRBV21-1 | CASSKGSCSNQPQHF
TRBJ2-7 | TRBV14 | CASSPRTEYYEQYF
TRBJ2-5 | TRBV12-3/TRBV12-4 | CASRDSAGGQETQYF
TRBJ1-6 | TRBV9 | CASSGGTPDNSPLHF
TRBJ2-3 | TRBV4-3 | CASSQEAAKGGTDTQYF
TRBJ2-1 | TRBV5-1 | CASSWTGTYNEQFF
TRBJ2-7 | TRBV5-1 | CASSLVVGGTYEHYF
TRBJ2-4 | TRBV14 | CASSQALVPGNIQYF
TRBJ2-1 | TRBV11-2 | CASSPSGSAYNEQFF
TRBJ2-1 | TRBV6-5 | CASSQLAKNYNEQFF
TRBJ2-2 | TRBV9 | CASSAPSEGMAGELFF
TRBJ2-5 | TRBV20-1 | CSAWDNQETQYF
TRBJ2-7 | TRBV28 | CASSLPLAGGPYSYEQYF
TRBJ2-5 | TRBV29-1 | CSVRSGYQETQYF
TRBJ2-2 | TRBV4-1 | CASSQRRGGELFF
TRBJ1-1 | TRBV28 | CASSLHRDTEAFF
TRBJ2-7 | TRBV29-1 | CSVVGTGFYEQYF
TRBJ2-7 | TRBV6-5 | CASSYLRADEQYF
TRBJ2-2 | TRBV20-1 | CSARDRAALNTGELFF
TRBJ2-7 | TRBV7-6 | CASSLGDRGDPYEQYF
TRBJ1-1 | TRBV29-1 | CSVLTGGAEAFF
TRBJ2-5 | TRBV9 | CASSITGTGGETQYF
TRBJ2-2 | TRBV28 | CASNERTTNTGELFF
TRBJ1-1 | TRBV10-3 | CAISGWGAPNTEAFF
TRBJ1-2 | TRBV25-1 | CASSESSARFSGHYGYTF
TRBJ2-7 | TRBV29-1 | CSGLKGQYEQYF
TRBJ2-7 | TRBV28 | CASILSLGNVYEQYF
TRBJ1-5 | TRBV12-3/TRBV12-4 | CASSSQDRGNSNQPQHF
TRBJ2-1 | TRBV13 | CASSLGLAEYNEQFF
TRBJ2-7 | TRBV4-1 | CASSQGQSSYEQYF
TRBJ2-2 | TRBV15 | CATSTTDSLAGVRGELFF
TRBJ2-3 | TRBV29-1 | CSVLARGADTQYF
TRBJ1-3 | TRBV14 | CASSRERYRASGNTIYF
TRBJ2-1 | TRBV11-2 | CASSFWTSVGEQFF
TRBJ2-7 | TRBV2 | CASSGVQGESSYEQYF
TRBJ1-1 | TRBV29-1 | CSVVWGTEAFF
TRBJ2-3 | TRBV5-1 | CASSSPSADRRDTQYF
TRBJ2-5 | TRBV2 | CASIMDREVPQETQYF
TRBJ2-1 | TRBV9 | CASSVAWGARYEQFF